The next 24 T cell receptor beta chains were all read from a single sample in a study of blood T cell repertoires in COVID-19. Profiled with immunoSEQ multiplex PCR; TCRdb holds only in-frame clones, not every one. The table shows about 330,000 clones, with around 86% occurring only once. Sequencing was performed on PBMCs or T cells enriched from blood (not recorded which). These receptors came from a woman aged 18 to 35 who had recovered from COVID-19.

This clone has a single count. The V call is TRBV30, the J call TRBJ1-1, with 9 bases aligning to TRBD1. The CDR3 length is 16 residues. Germline CDR1 GTSNPN, CDR2 SVGIG (reference sequence). V dropped 6 bases and J dropped 6; count of bases not matched to a gene: 17. In DNA form, the CDR3 reads TGTGCCTGCCAGGGGAGCGACAGGGGGGAGTTCGCTGAAGCTTTCTTT. Its protein is CACQGSDRGEFAEAFF.

The V gene is TRBV19, the J gene TRBJ1-3; 8 nucleotides align to TRBD1. Germline CDR1 is LNHDA and CDR2 is SQIVND (reference sequence). V lost 5 bases to trimming and J lost 8 bases; unmatched junction nucleotides: 8. CDR3 length equals 14 residues. CDR3 nucleotide sequence: TGTGCCAGTAGTCCCCGGACAGGGTCGGACACCATATATTTT. This translates into CASSPRTGSDTIYF.

The CDR3 DNA is TGTGCCAGCAGCCTCAGGGGAGTTCAATTCGCTAATGAAAAACTGTTTTTT. Amino acid sequence: CASSLRGVQFANEKLFF. The V and J genes are TRBV28 and TRBJ1-4; maybe TRBD1 (6 bases). Germline CDR1 and CDR2: MDHEN and SYDVKM. CDR3 length equals 17 residues. The V gene lost 6 bases and the J gene lost 3 bases, with 20 bases spanning the gap. The variable domain in full, with the rest retrieved from reference TRBV28 and TRBJ1-4, is DVKVTQSSRYLVKRTGEKVFLECVQDMDHENMFWYRQDPGLGLRLIYFSYDVKMKEKGDIPEGYSVSREKKERFSLILESASTNQTSMYLCASSLRGVQFANEKLFFGSGTQLSVL.

The genes are TRBV23-1 and TRBJ1-1; no firm D call. TRBV23-1 is annotated as an ORF whose role is uncertain. The ends were cut back, 4 bases at V and 4 bases at J, with 19 bases in the middle. The CDR3 is 16 amino acids. The CDR3 here is CASSLPPAALGTEAFF. CDR3 in DNA: TGCGCCAGCAGTCTACCGCCTGCGGCTCTGGGCACTGAAGCTTTCTTT.

This rearrangement joins TRBV27 to TRBJ1-2; D is undetermined. CDR3 length: 13 amino acids. Germline V gene sequence: CDR1 MNHEY, CDR2 SMNVEV (reference sequence). The V end was cut by 8 bases, the J end by 4 bases, with 14 bases between. The CDR3 reads CASWRTSGYGYTF. In DNA form, the CDR3 reads TGTGCCAGCTGGCGGACTTCGGGCTATGGCTACACCTTC.

This clone was seen a handful of times. V gene TRBV7-2 combines with J gene TRBJ2-3, with 7 bases matching TRBD2. V was clipped by 4 bases and J by 4 bases; unmatched bases: 5. CDR1 is SGHTA and CDR2 is FQGNSA in the germline V gene. The CDR3 contains 14 residues. DNA for the CDR3: TGTGCCAGCAGCTCGGGGACTATCCCAGATACGCAGTATTTT. Protein product: CASSSGTIPDTQYF. Drawing the rest from reference TRBV7-2 and TRBJ2-3, the complete variable domain is GAGVSQSPSNKVTEKGKDVELRCDPISGHTALYWYRQSLGQGLEFLIYFQGNSAPDKSGLPSDRFSAERTGGSVSTLTIQRTQQEDSAVYLCASSSGTIPDTQYFGPGTRLTVL.

This clone was seen only once. The J gene is TRBJ2-7, the V gene TRBV11-1, with 10 positions matching TRBD1. V trimming: 2 bases; J trimming: 2 bases; junction bases outside the gene matches: 3. The CDR3 spans 15 residues. Per the germline V gene, CDR1 is SGHAT and CDR2 is FQDESV (reference sequence). The CDR3 region has the DNA TGTGCCAGCAGCTTACCCGGGACAGGGGCCTACGAGCAGTACTTC. This translates into CASSLPGTGAYEQYF.

This chain joins TRBV7-2 and TRBJ2-5; TRBD1 might be the D (7 bases). The V end lost 5 bases, the J end lost 5 bases, and 12 bases lay between the germline ends. The CDR3 extends over 13 amino acids. Per the germline V gene, CDR1 is SGHTA and CDR2 is FQGNSA. The CDR3 nucleotides read TGTGCCAGCAGCGCGGGACAGACGGAGACCCAGTACTTC. This encodes CASSAGQTETQYF.

The J gene is TRBJ1-1, the V gene TRBV5-4, with a weak D call TRBD1 (5 bases). The CDR3 covers 14 residues. The germline V gene encodes CDR1 SGHNT and CDR2 YYREEE (reference sequence). Trimming removed 1 base at V and 3 bases at J, with 10 bases between. CDR3 in amino acids: CASSLPGGDTEAFF. As DNA, the CDR3 is TGTGCCAGCAGCTTGCCGGGGGGGGACACTGAAGCTTTCTTT.

This chain links TRBV14 with TRBJ2-3, with TRBD2 identical over 9 bases. Germline trimming cut 2 bases from V and 0 bases from J; bases unmatched to any gene: 0. The CDR3 is 15 residues long. Germline loops: CDR1 SGHDN, CDR2 FVKESK. The DNA for the CDR3 is TGTGCCAGCAGCCAACTAGCGGGGAGCACAGATACGCAGTATTTT. The encoded protein is CASSQLAGSTDTQYF. Drawing the rest from reference TRBV14 and TRBJ2-3, the complete variable domain is EAGVTQFPSHSVIEKGQTVTLRCDPISGHDNLYWYRRVMGKEIKFLLHFVKESKQDESGMPNNRFLAERTGGTYSTLKVQPAELEDSGVYFCASSQLAGSTDTQYFGPGTRLTVL.

The genes are TRBV2 and TRBJ1-2; D not resolved. V lost 5 bases and J 0 bases, leaving 16 bases between the germline ends. Per the germline V gene, CDR1 is SNHLY and CDR2 is FYNNEI. This CDR3 is built from 16 residues. The CDR3 spells CASSPTPRGTNYGYTF. CDR3 DNA: TGTGCCAGCAGTCCGACCCCGCGCGGAACTAACTATGGCTACACCTTC.

The chain combines TRBV5-1 with TRBJ1-1; possibly TRBD1 for D (6 bases). There are 14 residues in the CDR3. Looked up from germline, CDR1 is SGHRS and CDR2 is YFSETQ. V lost 8 bases and J 4 bases, leaving 18 bases between the germline ends. CDR3 nucleotides: TGCGCCAGTAGGCTCGAATTACAGGGCACTGAAGCTTTCTTT. It yields the protein CASRLELQGTEAFF.

The chain employs TRBV30 and TRBJ1-5, with D possibly being TRBD1 (5 bases). The germline CDR1 and CDR2 sequences are GTSNPN and SVGIG (reference sequence). The V gene lost 4 bases and the J gene lost 4 bases, with 17 bases spanning the gap. The CDR3 runs to 15 residues. CDR3 nucleotides: TGTGCCTGGAACCCCGGGACCGCGGGGAATCAGCCCCAGCATTTT. Encoded protein: CAWNPGTAGNQPQHF.

V usage is TRBV30 and J usage is TRBJ2-3; 7 nucleotides align to TRBD2. V was clipped by 3 bases and J by 3 bases; unmatched bases: 15. CDR1 is GTSNPN and CDR2 is SVGIG in the germline V gene (reference sequence). The CDR3 totals 17 residues. CDR3 nucleotides: TGTGCCTGGAGCGGGGTGGGCGGGAGATCCGGTACAGATACGCAGTATTTT. This sequence encodes CAWSGVGGRSGTDTQYF.

In this sample, this clone turned up once. The rearrangement joins TRBV5-4 to TRBJ2-6, with a possible D match to TRBD1 (6 bases). The CDR3 runs to 17 residues. Germline CDR1 reads SGHNT; CDR2 reads YYREEE (reference sequence). Deletions cut 4 bases from V and 0 bases from J, with 14 bases between. The CDR3 protein is CASSLRTDISGANVLTF. Here the CDR3 DNA reads TGTGCCAGCAGCCTGCGGACAGACATCTCTGGGGCCAACGTCCTGACTTTC.

This chain links TRBV15 with TRBJ1-2; TRBD1 matches 7 bases. Per the germline V gene, CDR1 is LNHNV and CDR2 is YYDKDF (reference sequence). The CDR3 consists of 15 residues. After removal of 0 bases from V and 6 bases from J, the junction contained 7 bases not matched to a gene. The CDR3 nucleotides are TGTGCCACCAGCAGAGATCTAGGGGGCACGCATGGCTACACCTTC. Translation: CATSRDLGGTHGYTF.

The chain joins TRBV28 to TRBJ2-5; the match to TRBD1 covers 11 bases. This CDR3 is 15 amino acids long. Germline assignment: CDR1 MDHEN and CDR2 SYDVKM. With V trimmed by 5 bases and J by 5 bases, 7 bases remained unmatched. Written as DNA, the CDR3 is TGTGCCAGCAGTGGACAGGGGGCGCCCGGGGAGACCCAGTACTTC. Its protein product is CASSGQGAPGETQYF.

This rearrangement joins TRBV5-1 to TRBJ1-1; tentative D call: TRBD1 (5 bases). This CDR3 spans 14 amino acids. CDR1 SGHRS and CDR2 YFSETQ come from the germline V gene. Deletions cut 6 bases from V and 0 bases from J, with 12 bases between. CDR3 sequence reads: CASTREEMNTEAFF. The CDR3 DNA reads TGCGCCAGCACCAGGGAGGAGATGAACACTGAAGCTTTCTTT.

J is TRBJ2-5 and V is TRBV27; D might be TRBD1 (5 bases). Germline lookup yields CDR1 MNHEY and CDR2 SMNVEV (reference sequence). V lost 4 bases and J 5 bases, leaving 14 bases between the germline ends. The CDR3 length is 14 residues. CDR3 region: CASSSKWTSETQYF. In DNA, the CDR3 is TGTGCCAGCAGTTCGAAGTGGACATCGGAGACCCAGTACTTC.

The V and J genes are TRBV10-3 and TRBJ1-2, with 8 bases fitting TRBD1. CDR1 ENHRY and CDR2 SYGVKD come from the germline V gene. With V trimmed by 3 bases and J by 4 bases, 10 bases remained unmatched. The length of the CDR3 is 16 residues. Here the CDR3 DNA reads TGTGCCATCAGTGAAAAGGAACAGGGGGGTCTCTATGGCTACACCTTC. Protein sequence: CAISEKEQGGLYGYTF.

V and J are TRBV2 and TRBJ1-1; no clear D. Between the trimmed V and J ends, which lost 10 bases and 1 base, there was a span of 19 bases. CDR3 length: 15 amino acids. Looked up from germline, CDR1 is SNHLY and CDR2 is FYNNEI. The CDR3 reads CATQPSEEANTEAFF. The CDR3 DNA reads TGTGCCACACAACCGAGCGAGGAGGCGAACACTGAAGCTTTCTTT.

The chain recombines TRBV19 with TRBJ2-7; no reliable D call. CDR3 length: 11 amino acids. Germline V gene lookup returns CDR1 LNHDA and CDR2 SQIVND (reference sequence). V was clipped by 0 bases and J by 13 bases, with 10 bases between them. This CDR3 reads CASSIDPPEYF. DNA of the CDR3: TGTGCCAGTAGTATAGACCCCCCAGAATACTTC.

The rearrangement links TRBV5-4 to TRBJ1-1; the D is unclear. Looked up from germline, CDR1 is SGHNT and CDR2 is YYREEE (reference sequence). Trimming stripped 3 bases from V and 4 bases from J, with 13 bases between. This CDR3 is 14 amino acids long. This CDR3 reads CASSYVTPGTEAFF. DNA of the CDR3: TGTGCCAGCAGCTACGTCACGCCGGGCACTGAAGCTTTCTTT.

In its sample, this clone was seen once. CDR3 in DNA: TGTGCCAGCAGCCCCTGGCAGGGGGCAGGAGATACGCAGTATTTT. As protein: CASSPWQGAGDTQYF. V usage is TRBV3-1 (or the pseudogene TRBV3-2) and J usage is TRBJ2-3, with 8 bases that match TRBD1. This CDR3 region has 15 residues. With V trimmed by 4 bases and J by 5 bases, 8 bases remained unmatched. CDR1 is LGHDT and CDR2 is YNNKEL in the germline V gene (reference sequence).